This T cell receptor (beta chain) is from a study of blood T cells in healthy people across ages (dated by TCRdb to 2015 to 2017). Notes on the research overall: In model experiments, roughly one uniquely barcoded TCR beta cDNA molecule per two T cells was captured by template switching. Four age groups were formed from the donors: young (average approximately 16 years), middle-aged (approximately 40), aged (approximately 60) and long-lived (82). Two additional independent replicas of 1 million unique cDNA reads from the same blood draw were analyzed for two donors (one aged 18 to 30 and one aged 80 or older). To track age-related changes in TCR beta repertoire diversity, the study relied on deep sequencing normalized with unique cDNA molecular identifiers. The research as a whole found: Observed TCR beta diversity correlated strongly with the percentage of naive T cells measured by flow cytometry. Conclusive comparison of naive and antigen-experienced compartments was prevented by the profiling of bulk unsorted PBMCs. Compared with the aged group, more naive CD4+ T cells, fewer expanded clones and increased TCR diversity were shown by the long-lived group, suggesting age selection. Estimates of total diversity from one million sequenced T cells were regarded as lower bounds and underestimates. Because the CMV infection status of the donors was unknown, age-related changes in expanded clonotypes may potentially have been confounded. Observed TCR beta diversity per million T cells fell roughly linearly with age, and a significant reduction was already apparent by age roughly 41.

Donors were 35 to 40 systemically healthy Caucasian individuals from Russia aged roughly 6 to 90 years. Each donor gave ten milliliters of peripheral blood, collected into EDTA-treated Vacutainer tubes. Ficoll-Paque density-gradient centrifugation was used to isolate PBMCs, with at least 6.5 million per sample. Trizol reagent was used to extract total RNA from the PBMCs, yielding at least 6 micrograms per sample. Naive CD45RAhigh/CD27high T cell percentages were measured by flow cytometry on a PBMC aliquot from every donor. Library preparation employed 5' RACE. Sequencer: Illumina HiSeq 2500. The second PCR ran for roughly 7 to 11 cycles and used a J-beta primer mix along with a sample-barcoded 5' primer. A template-switch 5' adaptor carrying 12 random nucleotides introduced a unique molecular identifier onto each TCR beta cDNA molecule. Each sample yielded at least 2.5 million CDR3-containing paired-end reads. First-strand cDNA was synthesized from all RNA with the Mint cDNA synthesis kit, primed by a TRBC-specific oligonucleotide. Following uracil-DNA glycosylase treatment, a first 18-cycle PCR with universal primers M1SS and BC2_uni_R was performed on all cDNA. Under the source paper's analysis protocol: For normalization, 1 million high-quality reads were randomly selected from each sample, with every read carrying a distinct molecular identifier. Instead of being binned into consensus sequences, reads that shared molecular identifiers were thrown out. CDR3 identification, clonotype clustering and error correction used MiTCR with a Q25 quality threshold and the strictest error-elimination algorithm. A nonparametric unseen species model using Euler transformation provided a lower-bound estimate of total TCR beta diversity. In-frame beta chains were kept once TCRdb had trimmed the public reads at Q25 with fastp and called clones with MiXCR. Each entry merges the rows of one CDR3 protein and shows their most common DNA and genes. TCRdb's processing, not the authors', yielded these V and J calls. The sample includes some 760,000 distinct CDR3 sequences, with around 25% observed a single time. The ten largest make up 8% to 10% of the sample.

The sample holds a few counts of this clonotype. Its recognized antigen is unknown. There are no base qualities to consult, and no much larger clone falls within one base. The CDR3 sequence holds 13 residues, the cysteine and phenylalanine included. The only DNA kept is the CDR3, 39 bases in frame from the first base. V is reduced by 4 bases and J by 4 bases, leaving a spacing of 8 bases between them. This same sample was also part of a study on T cells of mothers and their children. The second paper further reports: Donors were nine systemically healthy Caucasian individuals: three mothers and their six children. cDNA synthesis consumed the entire amount of extracted RNA, loaded at around 1.5 ug RNA in each 15 ul reaction. In the second PCR, the M1S primer introduced both the sample barcodes and 2-4 random nucleotides. More than 8 million TCR beta CDR3 reads were obtained from each mother, and several million reads were obtained from each child. Thymic selection similarly shapes TCR recombination output in related and unrelated pairs, with minor effect from inherited differences. Normalized repertoire overlap was always found to be slightly, but never significantly, higher in related mother-child pairs than in unrelated mother-child pairs. Persistent microchimeric T cell clones were not detected, at a sensitivity of around 95 clones per million clonotypes. Deep NGS was used in the study to compare the TCR beta repertoires of mothers and children and to look for features that separate related mother-child pairs from unrelated individuals. Mothers averaged roughly 40 +/- 4 years of age and children averaged around 11 +/- 4 years. After adapter ligation with NEBNext reagents, the libraries were sequenced on Illumina HiSeq 2000 with 100+100 nt paired-end reads. Mother and child libraries were prepared a month apart and sequenced in separate runs to prevent cross-contamination. For each donor, somewhere between 500,000 and 2,000,000 distinct TCR beta clonotypes were identified. Naive TCR beta clonotypes were estimated from low-frequency clonotypes matched to each donor's FACS-determined naive share, without sorting.

Sequencing was performed on blood. This chain joins TRBV12-3 or TRBV12-4 to TRBJ1-5, with TRBD1 perhaps the D gene, on 5 matching bases. This receptor was taken from a boy younger than 18 in good health. The sequenced DNA: TGTGCCAGCAGTTCCGGGGCTAATCAGCCCCAGCATTTT. Its product reads: CASSSGANQPQHF.